The clone carrying this T cell receptor gamma chain has just a few counts. Its target is unknown. A far larger clone differs by one base, so this is likely a read error. This specimen includes other DNA sequences encoding the same CDR3. TCRdb redid clone calling on the multiplex PCR reads using CATT. The table includes approximately 26,000 gamma-chain clones, 3% detected once. This sample was included in a study of γδ T cells in repeated Plasmodium falciparum infection. About the study: Age- and gender-matched Australian children served as comparison for malaria-exposed Malian children. Study-wide results and caveats: Vgamma9/Vdelta2+ T cells showed a stable polyclonal repertoire with shared TCRgamma sequences. Repeated controlled infections reportedly drove waves of new clonotype selection in Vdelta2-negative, mostly Vdelta1+, gammadelta repertoires.

Flow sorting of PBMC yielded separate Vgamma9/Vdelta2+ and Vdelta2-negative gammadelta T cell populations for bulk repertoire analysis. Looked up from germline, CDR1 is EGSNGY and CDR2 is YDSYNSKV. The CDR3 runs 14 residues. The chain recombines TRGV2 with TRGJ1 or TRGJ2. TCRdb carries no J gene annotation; the J gene was assigned here by matching the DNA with germline. The TCR was taken from a pool of human donors (malaria-infected and uninfected, not separated). The specimen sequenced was gamma-delta T cells from blood. In nucleotides, the CDR3 is TGTGCCACCTGGGACGGGCCGACGTATTACAAGAAACTCTTT. As protein: CATWDGPTYYKKLF.